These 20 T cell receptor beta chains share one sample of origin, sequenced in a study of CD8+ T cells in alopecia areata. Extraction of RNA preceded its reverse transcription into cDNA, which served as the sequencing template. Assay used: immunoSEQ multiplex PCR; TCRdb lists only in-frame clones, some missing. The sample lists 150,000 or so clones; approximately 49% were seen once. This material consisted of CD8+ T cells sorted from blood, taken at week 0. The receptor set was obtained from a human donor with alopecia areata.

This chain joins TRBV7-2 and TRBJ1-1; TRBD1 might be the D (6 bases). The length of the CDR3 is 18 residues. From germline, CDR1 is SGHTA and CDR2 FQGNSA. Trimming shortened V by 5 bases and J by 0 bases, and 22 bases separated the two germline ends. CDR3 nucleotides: TGTGCCAGCAGCCCCTTCTTCCGGGGGCGAAACATGAACACTGAAGCTTTCTTT. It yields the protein CASSPFFRGRNMNTEAFF.

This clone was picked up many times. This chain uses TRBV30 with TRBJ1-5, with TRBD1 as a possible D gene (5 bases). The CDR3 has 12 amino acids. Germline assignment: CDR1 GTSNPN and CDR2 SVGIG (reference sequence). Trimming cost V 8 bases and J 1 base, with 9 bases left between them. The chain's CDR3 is CATGGSNQPQHF. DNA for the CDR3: TGTGCCACCGGGGGGAGCAATCAGCCCCAGCATTTT.

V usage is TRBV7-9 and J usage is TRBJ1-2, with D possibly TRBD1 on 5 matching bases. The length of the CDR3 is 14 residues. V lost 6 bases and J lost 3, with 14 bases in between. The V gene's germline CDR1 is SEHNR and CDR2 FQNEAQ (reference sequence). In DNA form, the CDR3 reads TGTGCCAGCAGATTACAGGATTTCGACTATGGCTACACCTTC. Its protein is CASRLQDFDYGYTF.

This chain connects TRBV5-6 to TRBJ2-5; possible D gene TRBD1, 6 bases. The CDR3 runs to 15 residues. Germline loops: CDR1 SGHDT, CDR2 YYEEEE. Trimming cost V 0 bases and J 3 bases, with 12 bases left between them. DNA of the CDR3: TGTGCCAGCAGCTTGGAGGGGCAGGGGAAAGAGACCCAGTACTTC. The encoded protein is CASSLEGQGKETQYF.

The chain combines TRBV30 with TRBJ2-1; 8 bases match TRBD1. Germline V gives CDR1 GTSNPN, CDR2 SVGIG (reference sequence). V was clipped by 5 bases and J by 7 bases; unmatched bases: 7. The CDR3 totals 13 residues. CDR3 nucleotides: TGTGCCTGGGGCCAGGGGGCTGCTAATGAGCAGTTCTTC. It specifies CAWGQGAANEQFF.

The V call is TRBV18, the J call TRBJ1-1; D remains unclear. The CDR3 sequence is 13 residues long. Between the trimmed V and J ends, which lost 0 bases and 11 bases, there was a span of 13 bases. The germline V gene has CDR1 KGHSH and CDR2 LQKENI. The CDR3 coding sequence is TGTGCCAGCTCACCACCGGAGTCTCCCTGGGCTTTCTTT. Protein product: CASSPPESPWAFF. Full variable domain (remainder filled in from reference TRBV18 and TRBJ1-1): NAGVMQNPRHLVRRRGQEARLRCSPMKGHSHVYWYRQLPEEGLKFMVYLQKENIIDESGMPKERFSAEFPKEGPSILRIQQVVRGDSAAYFCASSPPESPWAFFGQGTRLTVV.

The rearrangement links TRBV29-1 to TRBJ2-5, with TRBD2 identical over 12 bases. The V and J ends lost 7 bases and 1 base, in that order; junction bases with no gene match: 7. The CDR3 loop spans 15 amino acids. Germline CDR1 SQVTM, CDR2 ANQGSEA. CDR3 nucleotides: TGCAGCGGCACGGGACTAGCGGGCATCCAAGAGACCCAGTACTTC. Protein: CSGTGLAGIQETQYF.

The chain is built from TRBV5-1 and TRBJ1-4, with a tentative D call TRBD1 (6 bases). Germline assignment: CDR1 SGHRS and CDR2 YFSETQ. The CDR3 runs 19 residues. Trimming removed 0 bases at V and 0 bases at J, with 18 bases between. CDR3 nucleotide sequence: TGCGCCAGCAGCTTGGGGCAGGGGCGCCCTATCGCAACTAATGAAAAACTGTTTTTT. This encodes CASSLGQGRPIATNEKLFF.

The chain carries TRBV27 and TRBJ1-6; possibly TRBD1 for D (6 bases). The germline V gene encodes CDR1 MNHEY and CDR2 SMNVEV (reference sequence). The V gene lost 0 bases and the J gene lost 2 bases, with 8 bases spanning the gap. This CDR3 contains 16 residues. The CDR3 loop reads CASSLSPGAYNSPLHF. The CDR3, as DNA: TGTGCCAGCAGTTTATCGCCAGGGGCCTATAATTCACCCCTCCACTTT.

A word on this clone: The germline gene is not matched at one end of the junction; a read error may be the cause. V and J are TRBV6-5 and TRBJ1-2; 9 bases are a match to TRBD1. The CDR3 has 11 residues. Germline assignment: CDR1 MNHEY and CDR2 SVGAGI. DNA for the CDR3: TGTGCCAGCACCGGCACAGGGGGCTCCATCTTC. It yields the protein CASTGTGGSIF.

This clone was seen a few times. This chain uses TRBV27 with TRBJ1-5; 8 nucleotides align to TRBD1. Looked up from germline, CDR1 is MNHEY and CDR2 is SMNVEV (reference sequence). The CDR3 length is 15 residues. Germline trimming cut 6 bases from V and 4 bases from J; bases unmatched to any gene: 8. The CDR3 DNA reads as TGTGCCAGCAGCGCAGGGGGCACGGGTAATCAGCCCCAGCATTTT. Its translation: CASSAGGTGNQPQHF.

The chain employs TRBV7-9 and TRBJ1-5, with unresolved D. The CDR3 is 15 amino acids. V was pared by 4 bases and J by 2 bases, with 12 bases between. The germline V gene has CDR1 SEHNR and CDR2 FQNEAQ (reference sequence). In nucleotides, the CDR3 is TGTGCCAGCAGCTCAGGAAGGGAGGGCAATCAGCCCCAGCATTTT. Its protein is CASSSGREGNQPQHF.

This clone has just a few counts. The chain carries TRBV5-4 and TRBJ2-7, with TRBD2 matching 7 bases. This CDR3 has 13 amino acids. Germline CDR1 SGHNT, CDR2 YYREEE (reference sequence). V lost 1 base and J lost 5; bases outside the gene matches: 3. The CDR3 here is CASSLLGGDEQYF. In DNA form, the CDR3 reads TGTGCCAGCAGCTTGTTGGGAGGGGACGAGCAGTACTTC.

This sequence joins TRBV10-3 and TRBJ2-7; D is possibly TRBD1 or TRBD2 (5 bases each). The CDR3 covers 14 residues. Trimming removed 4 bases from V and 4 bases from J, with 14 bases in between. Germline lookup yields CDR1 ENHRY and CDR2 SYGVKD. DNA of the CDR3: TGTGCCATCAGTGTTGAAGGGACCCGTTACGAGCAGTACTTC. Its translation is CAISVEGTRYEQYF.

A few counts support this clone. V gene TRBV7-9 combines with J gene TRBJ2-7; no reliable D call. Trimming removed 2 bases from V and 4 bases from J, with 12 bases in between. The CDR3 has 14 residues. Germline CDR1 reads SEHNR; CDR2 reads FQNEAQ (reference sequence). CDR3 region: CASSLWPEAYEQYF. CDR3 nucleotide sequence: TGTGCCAGCAGCTTATGGCCCGAAGCGTACGAGCAGTACTTC.

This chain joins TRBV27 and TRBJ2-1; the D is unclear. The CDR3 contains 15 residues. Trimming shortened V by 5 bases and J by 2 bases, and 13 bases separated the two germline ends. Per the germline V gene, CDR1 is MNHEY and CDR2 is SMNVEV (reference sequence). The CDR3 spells CASSADPIAYNEQFF. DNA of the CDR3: TGTGCCAGCAGTGCGGACCCGATCGCCTACAATGAGCAGTTCTTC.

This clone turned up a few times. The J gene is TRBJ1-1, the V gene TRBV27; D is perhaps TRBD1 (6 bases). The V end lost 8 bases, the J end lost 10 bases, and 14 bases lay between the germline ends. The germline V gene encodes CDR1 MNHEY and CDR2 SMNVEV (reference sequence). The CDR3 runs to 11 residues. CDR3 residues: CASATGLRAFF. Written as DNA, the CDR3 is TGTGCCAGCGCCACAGGGCTCCGAGCTTTCTTT.

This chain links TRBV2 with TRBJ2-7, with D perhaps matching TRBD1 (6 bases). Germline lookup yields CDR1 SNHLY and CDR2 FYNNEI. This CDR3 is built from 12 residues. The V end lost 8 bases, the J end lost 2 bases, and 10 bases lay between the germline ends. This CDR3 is CASSGHTYEQYF. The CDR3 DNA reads TGTGCCAGCTCGGGACATACCTACGAGCAGTACTTC.

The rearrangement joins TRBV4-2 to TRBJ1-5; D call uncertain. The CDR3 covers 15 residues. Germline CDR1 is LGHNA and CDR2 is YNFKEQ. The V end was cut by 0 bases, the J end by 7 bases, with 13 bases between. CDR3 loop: CASSQDTSTPQPQHF. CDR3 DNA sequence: TGTGCCAGCAGCCAAGATACCAGTACCCCACAGCCCCAGCATTTT.

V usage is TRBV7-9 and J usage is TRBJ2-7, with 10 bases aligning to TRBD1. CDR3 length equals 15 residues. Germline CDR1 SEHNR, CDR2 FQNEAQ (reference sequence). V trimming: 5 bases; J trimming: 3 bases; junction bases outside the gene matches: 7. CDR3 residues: CASSLGQGVIYEQYF. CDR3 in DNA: TGTGCCAGCAGCCTAGGACAGGGGGTGATCTACGAGCAGTACTTC.